The 14 T cell receptor beta chains below all came from one sample that was sequenced in a study of cytomegalovirus exposure and HLA in healthy donors. Both 60 Vbeta primers and 13 Jbeta primers went into the PCR. TCRdb's table, derived via immunoSEQ multiplex PCR, lists solely in-frame clones and lacks some. The table lists some 95,000 clones, 55% to 85% of them singletons. The specimen was PBMCs. The receptor source for this set is a young woman in good health and CMV-seropositive.

This chain uses TRBV4-2 with TRBJ2-3; possible D gene TRBD2, 6 bases. Germline V gives CDR1 LGHNA, CDR2 YNFKEQ. V was shortened by 2 bases and J by 7 bases, with 7 bases between the two germline ends. The length of the CDR3 is 12 residues. The CDR3, as DNA: TGTGCCAGCAGCCAACGGGACTATACGCAGTATTTT. Protein sequence: CASSQRDYTQYF.

This clone was counted only a few times. The rearrangement links TRBV5-1 to TRBJ2-5; 8 bases are a match to TRBD2. Germline assignment: CDR1 SGHRS and CDR2 YFSETQ. V dropped 7 bases and J dropped 2; count of bases not matched to a gene: 7. The CDR3 totals 14 residues. The CDR3 is CASRVAGIQETQYF. In DNA, the CDR3 is TGCGCCAGCCGTGTAGCGGGAATTCAAGAGACCCAGTACTTC. Combining the CDR3 with reference TRBV5-1 and TRBJ2-5 gives the whole variable domain KAGVTQTPRYLIKTRGQQVTLSCSPISGHRSVSWYQQTPGQGLQFLFEYFSETQRNKGNFPGRFSGRQFSNSRSEMNVSTLELGDSALYLCASRVAGIQETQYFGPGTRLLVL.

This rearrangement joins TRBV5-5 to TRBJ1-5, with D possibly matching TRBD1 (6 bases). V dropped 4 bases and J dropped 9 bases, with 23 bases sitting between them. Germline assignment: CDR1 SGHKS and CDR2 YYEKEE (reference sequence). The CDR3 is 16 residues long. CDR3 DNA sequence: TGTGCCAGCAGCCTGGGGGCCCCTCTGACGAAACGGCCCCAGCATTTT. It translates to CASSLGAPLTKRPQHF. Filled out from reference TRBV5-5 and TRBJ1-5, the complete variable domain reads DAGVTQSPTHLIKTRGQQVTLRCSPISGHKSVSWYQQVLGQGPQFIFQYYEKEERGRGNFPDRFSARQFPNYSSELNVNALLLGDSALYLCASSLGAPLTKRPQHFGDGTRLSIL.

This chain joins TRBV19 and TRBJ2-2, with 7 bases aligning to TRBD2. This CDR3 comprises 15 residues. V gave up 6 bases and J gave up 7 bases; unmatched junction bases: 11. The germline CDR1 and CDR2 sequences are LNHDA and SQIVND (reference sequence). CDR3 loop: CASRDGGGPSGELFF. CDR3 sequence (DNA): TGTGCCAGTAGAGATGGGGGAGGGCCGAGCGGGGAGCTGTTTTTT.

CDR3 amino acids: CASSLGLTGEQYF. The DNA of the CDR3 is TGCGCCAGCAGCTTGGGACTGACAGGGGAGCAGTACTTC. J is TRBJ2-7 and V is TRBV5-1; TRBD1 matches 7 bases. The germline V gene encodes CDR1 SGHRS and CDR2 YFSETQ. V gave up 0 bases and J gave up 7 bases; unmatched junction bases: 4. The CDR3 is 13 amino acids.

This chain uses TRBV9 with TRBJ1-3; TRBD1 matches at 9 bases. V shed 3 bases, J shed 0 bases, and the junction held 7 bases outside the gene matches. This CDR3 comprises 17 residues. The germline V gene has CDR1 SGDLS and CDR2 YYNGEE. The CDR3 region has the DNA TGTGCCAGCAGCGAGGGACAGGGACCGGGCTCTGGAAACACCATATATTTT. Its protein product is CASSEGQGPGSGNTIYF.

J is TRBJ2-1 and V is TRBV5-1; 12 bases are a match to TRBD2. The CDR3 runs to 17 residues. With 0 bases clipped from V and 9 bases from J, the junction kept 10 bases outside the gene matches. Germline V gene data show CDR1 as SGHRS and CDR2 as YFSETQ. The CDR3 DNA follows: TGCGCCAGCAGCTTGGAGGCTAGCGGGAGGGCCCCGGGTGAGCAGTTCTTC. Encoded protein: CASSLEASGRAPGEQFF. The full variable domain, in which reference TRBV5-1 and TRBJ2-1 provide the parts outside the CDR3, is KAGVTQTPRYLIKTRGQQVTLSCSPISGHRSVSWYQQTPGQGLQFLFEYFSETQRNKGNFPGRFSGRQFSNSRSEMNVSTLELGDSALYLCASSLEASGRAPGEQFFGPGTRLTVL.

This sequence joins TRBV11-2 and TRBJ1-6, with TRBD1 matching over 7 bases. Germline trimming cut 4 bases from V and 7 bases from J; bases unmatched to any gene: 16. The CDR3 length is 18 residues. Looked up from germline, CDR1 is SGHAT and CDR2 is FQNNGV. CDR3 coding DNA: TGTGCCAGCAGCTCGAGGAGTGGGCAGGGGACAGCCAATTCACCCCTCCACTTT. Its translation: CASSSRSGQGTANSPLHF.

This chain uses TRBV10-3 with TRBJ2-3, with 11 bases identical to TRBD1. After removal of 0 bases from V and 4 bases from J, the junction contained 3 bases not matched to a gene. Germline values: CDR1 ENHRY, CDR2 SYGVKD. CDR3 length equals 16 residues. CDR3 nucleotide sequence: TGTGCCATCAGTGAGTCCCCGGGACAGGGGGCAGATACGCAGTATTTT. It translates to CAISESPGQGADTQYF.

The chain couples TRBV6-1 to TRBJ1-4; TRBD1 agrees at 7 bases. V trimming: 4 bases; J trimming: 8 bases; junction bases outside the gene matches: 4. The length of the CDR3 is 13 residues. CDR1 MNHNS and CDR2 SASEGT come from the germline V gene. The CDR3 DNA follows: TGTGCCAGCAGTGCCCTCAGGGGGGAAAAACTGTTTTTT. It translates to CASSALRGEKLFF.

This clone came up a few times. V and J are TRBV4-3 and TRBJ2-7, with a tentative D call TRBD2 (6 bases). Germline loops: CDR1 LGHNA, CDR2 YSLEER. The CDR3 extends over 14 amino acids. Trimming shortened V by 0 bases and J by 5 bases, and 11 bases separated the two germline ends. As DNA, the CDR3 is TGCGCCAGCAGCCAAGATCCCGGAGGGGACGAGCAGTACTTC. Encoded protein: CASSQDPGGDEQYF.

V usage is TRBV5-1 and J usage is TRBJ2-2; possible D gene TRBD2, 5 bases. V lost 0 bases, J lost 4 bases, and 16 bases lay in between. From germline, CDR1 is SGHRS and CDR2 YFSETQ. CDR3 length equals 17 residues. CDR3 region: CASSLGASSRGTGELFF. The CDR3 region has the DNA TGCGCCAGCAGCTTGGGGGCATCCTCACGGGGCACCGGGGAGCTGTTTTTT.

This chain links TRBV7-2 with TRBJ2-7; 7 bases line up with TRBD1. V trimming: 5 bases; J trimming: 1 base; junction bases outside the gene matches: 5. Germline-derived CDR1 and CDR2 are SGHTA and FQGNSA. The CDR3 spans 14 residues. The CDR3 spells CASSPGQRSYEQYF. The CDR3 bases are TGTGCCAGCAGCCCGGGACAGAGGTCCTACGAGCAGTACTTC. Variable domain in full (rest from reference TRBV7-2 and TRBJ2-7): GAGVSQSPSNKVTEKGKDVELRCDPISGHTALYWYRQSLGQGLEFLIYFQGNSAPDKSGLPSDRFSAERTGGSVSTLTIQRTQQEDSAVYLCASSPGQRSYEQYFGPGTRLTVT.

The chain combines TRBV29-1 with TRBJ1-3; 7 bases fit TRBD1. CDR3 length: 14 amino acids. In germline, CDR1 is SQVTM, CDR2 ANQGSEA. V lost 4 bases to trimming and J lost 0 bases; unmatched junction nucleotides: 3. In DNA form, the CDR3 reads TGCAGCGTTGGTTACAGGGGCTCTGGAAACACCATATATTTT. It encodes CSVGYRGSGNTIYF.